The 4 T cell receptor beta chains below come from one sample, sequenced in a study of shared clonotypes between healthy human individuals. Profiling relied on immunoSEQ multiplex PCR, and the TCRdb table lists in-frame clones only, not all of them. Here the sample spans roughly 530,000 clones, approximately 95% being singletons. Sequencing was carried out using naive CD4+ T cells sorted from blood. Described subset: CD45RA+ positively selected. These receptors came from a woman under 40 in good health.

The chain's CDR3 is CASSPNNQGRPQHF. Here the CDR3 DNA reads TGTGCCAGCTCACCAAATAACCAGGGAAGGCCCCAGCATTTT. The chain combines TRBV18 with TRBJ1-5; possible D gene TRBD1, 5 bases. The germline V gene has CDR1 KGHSH and CDR2 LQKENI. This CDR3 is built from 14 residues. Deletions cut 2 bases from V and 9 bases from J, with 14 bases between.

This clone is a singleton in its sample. The CDR3 DNA is TGTGCCAGTACCGAGGCCGGGACCACAATAAAACCCCAGCATTTT. It specifies CASTEAGTTIKPQHF. The J gene is TRBJ1-5, the V gene TRBV19; weak D call: TRBD1 (5 bases). Trimming took 7 bases from V and 10 from J, leaving 23 bases between them. The CDR3 runs 15 residues. Per germline, CDR1 LNHDA and CDR2 SQIVND (reference sequence).

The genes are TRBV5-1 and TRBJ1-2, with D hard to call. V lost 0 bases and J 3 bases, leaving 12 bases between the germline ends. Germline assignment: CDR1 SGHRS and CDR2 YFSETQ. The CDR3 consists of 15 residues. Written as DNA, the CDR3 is TGCGCCAGCAGCTTGGTTGGGCAGGACTACTATGGCTACACCTTC. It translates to CASSLVGQDYYGYTF.

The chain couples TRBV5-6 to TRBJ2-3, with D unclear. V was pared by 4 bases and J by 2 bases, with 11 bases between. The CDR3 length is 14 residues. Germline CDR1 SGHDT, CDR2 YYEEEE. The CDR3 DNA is TGTGCCAGCAGCGGGTCTGGAACCACAGATACGCAGTATTTT. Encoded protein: CASSGSGTTDTQYF.